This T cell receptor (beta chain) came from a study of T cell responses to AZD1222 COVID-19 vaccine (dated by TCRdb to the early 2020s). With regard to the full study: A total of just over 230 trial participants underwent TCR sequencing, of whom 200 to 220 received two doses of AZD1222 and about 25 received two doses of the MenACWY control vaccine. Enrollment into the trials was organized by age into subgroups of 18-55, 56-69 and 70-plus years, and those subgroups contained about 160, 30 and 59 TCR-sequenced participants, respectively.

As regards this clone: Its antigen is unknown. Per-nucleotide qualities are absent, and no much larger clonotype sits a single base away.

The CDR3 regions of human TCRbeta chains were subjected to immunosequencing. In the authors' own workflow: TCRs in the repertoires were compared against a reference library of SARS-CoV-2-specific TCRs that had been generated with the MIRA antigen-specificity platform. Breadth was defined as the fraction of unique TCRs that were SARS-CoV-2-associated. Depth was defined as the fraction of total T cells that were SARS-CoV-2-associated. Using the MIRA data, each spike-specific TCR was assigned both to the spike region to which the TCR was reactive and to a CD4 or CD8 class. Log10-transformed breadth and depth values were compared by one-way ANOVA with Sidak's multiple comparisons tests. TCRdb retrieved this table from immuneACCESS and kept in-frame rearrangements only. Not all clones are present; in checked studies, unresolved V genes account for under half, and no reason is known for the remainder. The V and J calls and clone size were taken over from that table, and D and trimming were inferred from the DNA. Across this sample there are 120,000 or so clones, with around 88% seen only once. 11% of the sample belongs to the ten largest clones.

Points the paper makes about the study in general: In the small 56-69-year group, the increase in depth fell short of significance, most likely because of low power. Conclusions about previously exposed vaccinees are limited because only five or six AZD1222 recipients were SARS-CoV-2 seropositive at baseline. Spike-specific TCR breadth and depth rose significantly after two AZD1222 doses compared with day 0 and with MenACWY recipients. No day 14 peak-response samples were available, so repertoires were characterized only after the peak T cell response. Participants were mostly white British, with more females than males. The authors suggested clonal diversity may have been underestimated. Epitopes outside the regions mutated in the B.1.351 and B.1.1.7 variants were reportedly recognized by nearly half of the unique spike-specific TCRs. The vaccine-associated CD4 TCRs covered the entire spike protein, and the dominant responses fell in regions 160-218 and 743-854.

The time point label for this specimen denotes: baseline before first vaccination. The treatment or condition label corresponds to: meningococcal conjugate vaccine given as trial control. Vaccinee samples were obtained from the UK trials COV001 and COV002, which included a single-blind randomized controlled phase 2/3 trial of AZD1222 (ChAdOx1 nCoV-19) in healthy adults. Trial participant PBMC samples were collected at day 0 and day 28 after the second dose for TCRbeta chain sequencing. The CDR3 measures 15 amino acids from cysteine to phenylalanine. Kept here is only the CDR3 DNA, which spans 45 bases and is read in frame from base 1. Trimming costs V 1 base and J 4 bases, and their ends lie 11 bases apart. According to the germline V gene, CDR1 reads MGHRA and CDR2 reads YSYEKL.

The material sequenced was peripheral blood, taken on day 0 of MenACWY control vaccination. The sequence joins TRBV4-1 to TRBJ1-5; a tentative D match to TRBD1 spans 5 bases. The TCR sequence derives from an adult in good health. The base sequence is TGCGCCAGCAGCCAAGTTGCGGGGGATAATCAGCCCCAGCATTTT. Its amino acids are CASSQVAGDNQPQHF.